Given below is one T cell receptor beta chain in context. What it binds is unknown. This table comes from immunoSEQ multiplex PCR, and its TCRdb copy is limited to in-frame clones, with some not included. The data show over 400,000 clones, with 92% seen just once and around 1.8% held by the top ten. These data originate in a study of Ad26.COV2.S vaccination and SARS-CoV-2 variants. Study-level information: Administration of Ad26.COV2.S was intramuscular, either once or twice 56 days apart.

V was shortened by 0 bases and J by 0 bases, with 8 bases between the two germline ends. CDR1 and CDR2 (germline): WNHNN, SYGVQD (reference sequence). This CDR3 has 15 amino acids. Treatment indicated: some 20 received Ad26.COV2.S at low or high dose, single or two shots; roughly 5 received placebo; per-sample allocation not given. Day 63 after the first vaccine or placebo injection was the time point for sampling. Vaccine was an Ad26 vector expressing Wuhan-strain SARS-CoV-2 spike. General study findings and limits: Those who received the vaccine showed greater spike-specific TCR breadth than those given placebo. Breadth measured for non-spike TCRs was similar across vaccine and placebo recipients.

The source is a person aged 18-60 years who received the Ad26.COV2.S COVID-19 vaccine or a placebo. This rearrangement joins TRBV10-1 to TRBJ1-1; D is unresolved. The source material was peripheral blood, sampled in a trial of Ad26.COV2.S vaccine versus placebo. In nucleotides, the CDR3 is TGCGCCAGCAGTGAGTCTCGACGGATGAACACTGAAGCTTTCTTT. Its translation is CASSESRRMNTEAFF.